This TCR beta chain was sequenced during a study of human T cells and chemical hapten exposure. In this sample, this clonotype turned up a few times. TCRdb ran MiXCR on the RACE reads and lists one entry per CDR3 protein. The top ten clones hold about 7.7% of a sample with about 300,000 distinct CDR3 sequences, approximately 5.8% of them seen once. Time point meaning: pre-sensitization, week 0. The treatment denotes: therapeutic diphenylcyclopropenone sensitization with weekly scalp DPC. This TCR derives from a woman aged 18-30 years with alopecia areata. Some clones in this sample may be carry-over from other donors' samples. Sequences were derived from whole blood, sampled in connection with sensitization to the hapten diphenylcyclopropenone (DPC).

CDR3 amino acids: CASSPAQGGSDEQYF. The CDR3 DNA reads as TGTGCCAGCAGCCCAGCTCAAGGGGGGTCGGACGAGCAGTACTTC. The V call is TRBV6-2 or TRBV6-3, the J call TRBJ2-7; possibly TRBD1 or TRBD2 for D (6 bases each). Germline CDR1 is MNHEY and CDR2 is SVGEGT. V lost 6 bases to trimming and J lost 5 bases, with 20 bases between them. The CDR3 covers 15 residues.